The clone carrying this T cell receptor beta chain was picked up many times. The entry originates in a study of CD8+CD57+ T cells in acquired aplastic anemia. Study as a whole: The sorted CD4+ and CD8+ cells yielded an average roughly 3 ug of DNA.

CDR1 is MNHEY, CDR2 SVGEGT, per germline. CDR3 length: 13 residues. V was shortened by 2 bases and J by 3 bases, with 8 bases between the two germline ends. Using genomic DNA as the template, TCR beta VDJ and CDR3 profiling was carried out. TCRdb itself ran the reads through MiXCR, one entry per CDR3 protein. Found here are 42,000 or so distinct CDR3 sequences, roughly two thirds of them singletons; the top ten hold around a quarter. This receptor was identified in a human donor in good health, serving as a control. The sequenced material came from sorted CD4+, CD8+, or CD8+CD57+ T cells (not recorded which) from PBMCs. The gene calls are TRBV6-2 or TRBV6-3 and TRBJ2-7, with a tentative D call TRBD1 (6 bases). The CDR3, as DNA: TGTGCCAGCAGTTACGGACAGTTCTACGAGCAGTACTTC. Its translation is CASSYGQFYEQYF.